Shown below are 21 T cell receptor beta chains from a single sample sequenced in a study of blood T cell repertoires in COVID-19. Profiled with immunoSEQ multiplex PCR; TCRdb holds only in-frame clones, not every one. The repertoire holds 250,000 or so clones, with over 75% as singletons. The sample taken for sequencing was peripheral blood. These receptor sequences come from a woman under 40 with acute or convalescent COVID-19.

This chain joins TRBV2 and TRBJ2-7; 9 nucleotides align to TRBD2. The trim removed 8 bases at V and 2 bases at J, leaving 7 bases unmatched. The CDR3 contains 14 residues. The V gene's germline CDR1 is SNHLY and CDR2 FYNNEI. The CDR3 sequence: CASGREGAPYEQYF. The CDR3 DNA reads TGTGCCAGCGGGCGGGAGGGGGCCCCCTACGAGCAGTACTTC. Complete variable domain (other parts from reference TRBV2 and TRBJ2-7): EPEVTQTPSHQVTQMGQEVILRCVPISNHLYFYWYRQILGQKVEFLVSFYNNEISEKSEIFDDQFSVERPDGSNFTLKIRSTKLEDSAMYFCASGREGAPYEQYFGPGTRLTVT.

This rearrangement joins TRBV7-3 to TRBJ2-1, with 7 positions matching TRBD2. Germline V lookup: CDR1 SGHTA, CDR2 FQGTGA. V lost 4 bases to trimming and J lost 9 bases; unmatched junction nucleotides: 9. The CDR3 length is 14 residues. The CDR3: CASSSGRGSVEQFF. CDR3 sequence (DNA): TGTGCCAGCAGCTCCGGCCGCGGGAGCGTTGAGCAGTTCTTC. The full variable domain, with the rest looked up from reference TRBV7-3 and TRBJ2-1, is GAGVSQTPSNKVTEKGKYVELRCDPISGHTALYWYRQSLGQGPEFLIYFQGTGAADDSGLPNDRFFAVRPEGSVSTLKIQRTERGDSAVYLCASSSGRGSVEQFFGPGTRLTVL.

CDR3 protein: CASSISPGLAGGEQYF. The CDR3 nucleotides read TGTGCCAGCAGCATATCACCGGGACTAGCGGGAGGAGAGCAGTACTTC. The chain uses TRBV7-2 and TRBJ2-7; 15 nucleotides line up with TRBD2. This CDR3 is built from 16 residues. Germline loops: CDR1 SGHTA, CDR2 FQGNSA. Trimming took 5 bases from V and 7 from J; bases not matched to a gene: 9. The full variable domain, its missing parts supplied by reference TRBV7-2 and TRBJ2-7, is GAGVSQSPSNKVTEKGKDVELRCDPISGHTALYWYRQSLGQGLEFLIYFQGNSAPDKSGLPSDRFSAERTGGSVSTLTIQRTQQEDSAVYLCASSISPGLAGGEQYFGPGTRLTVT.

The chain has TRBV5-6 and TRBJ1-3; 8 nucleotides line up with TRBD1. Trimming removed 4 bases from V and 3 bases from J; junction bases left unmatched: 12. The CDR3 consists of 17 residues. Germline V gene sequence: CDR1 SGHDT, CDR2 YYEEEE. The CDR3 loop is CASSVAGPGGYGNTIYF. The CDR3 DNA is TGTGCCAGCAGCGTTGCGGGGCCAGGGGGCTATGGAAACACCATATATTTT.

This rearrangement joins TRBV7-2 to TRBJ2-5; D possibly corresponds to TRBD1 (6 bases). Germline V CDR1 and CDR2: SGHTA, FQGNSA. The CDR3 totals 16 residues. V gave up 3 bases and J gave up 1 base, with 15 bases separating them. The CDR3 DNA reads as TGTGCCAGCAGCTTCACTTTCACAGGGACCCAAGAGACCCAGTACTTC. Residues: CASSFTFTGTQETQYF.

J is TRBJ1-2 and V is TRBV7-9; 7 bases are a match to TRBD1. Per the germline V gene, CDR1 is SEHNR and CDR2 is FQNEAQ (reference sequence). The CDR3 has 14 amino acids. Trimming removed 1 base from V and 7 bases from J; junction bases left unmatched: 6. CDR3 in DNA: TGTGCCAGCAGCTTAGAGGGGGCAGGGGCTGGCTACACCTTC. Protein sequence: CASSLEGAGAGYTF. Full variable domain (rest looked up from reference TRBV7-9 and TRBJ1-2): DTGVSQNPRHKITKRGQNVTFRCDPISEHNRLYWYRQTLGQGPEFLTYFQNEAQLEKSRLLSDRFSAERPKGSFSTLEIQRTEQGDSAMYLCASSLEGAGAGYTFGSGTRLTVV.

The chain recombines TRBV6-5 with TRBJ2-4; TRBD2 might be the D (5 bases). CDR1 and CDR2 from the germline V gene are MNHEY and SVGAGI. The CDR3 runs 15 residues. V was trimmed by 0 bases and J by 9 bases, leaving 15 bases between them. Here the CDR3 reads CASSYSGGPKGIQYF. The CDR3 bases are TGTGCCAGCAGTTACTCAGGAGGACCGAAGGGCATTCAGTACTTC.

The chain has TRBV5-1 and TRBJ2-5, with TRBD2 identical over 11 bases. The CDR3 runs 17 residues. The V gene end was trimmed by 0 bases and the J gene end by 5 bases; junction bases not matched to a gene: 9. The germline V gene encodes CDR1 SGHRS and CDR2 YFSETQ. CDR3 DNA sequence: TGCGCCAGCAGCTTGGGGTTAATAGGACTAGCGGGCGAGACCCAGTACTTC. Protein product: CASSLGLIGLAGETQYF.

In its sample, this clone was seen once. The J gene is TRBJ1-1, the V gene TRBV9; tentatively, D is TRBD1 (6 bases). The CDR3 length is 17 residues. Germline V gene lookup returns CDR1 SGDLS and CDR2 YYNGEE. Trimming stripped 0 bases from V and 1 base from J, with 16 bases between. The CDR3 is CASSVGGNRVSNTEAFF. CDR3 coding DNA: TGTGCCAGCAGCGTAGGGGGGAACAGGGTATCGAACACTGAAGCTTTCTTT.

The chain links TRBV3-1 (or the pseudogene TRBV3-2) to TRBJ1-2; tentative D call: TRBD1 (5 bases). The germline CDR1 and CDR2 sequences are LGHDT and YNNKEL (reference sequence). V dropped 4 bases and J dropped 8 bases, with 20 bases sitting between them. The CDR3 consists of 15 residues. CDR3 region: CASSPPQGKFEGYTF. CDR3 nucleotide sequence: TGTGCCAGCAGCCCTCCCCAGGGCAAGTTCGAGGGCTACACCTTC.

The chain joins TRBV7-2 to TRBJ2-1, with 14 bases fitting TRBD2. Germline values: CDR1 SGHTA, CDR2 FQGNSA. V gave up 3 bases and J gave up 7 bases; unmatched junction bases: 14. This CDR3 contains 19 residues. In DNA, the CDR3 is TGTGCCAGCAGCTTTGCCGGGACTAGCGGGAGAGCTACTTGGAATGAGCAGTTCTTC. Protein sequence: CASSFAGTSGRATWNEQFF.

V and J are TRBV24-1 and TRBJ2-3; TRBD2 is a possible D gene (6 bases). CDR1 is KGHDR, CDR2 SFDVKD, per germline. The CDR3 totals 15 residues. Trimming took 5 bases from V and 3 from J, leaving 14 bases between them. The CDR3 nucleotides read TGTGCCACCAGTGCCTTGGGGCGGGGAACAGATACGCAGTATTTT. Its translation is CATSALGRGTDTQYF.

The genes are TRBV19 and TRBJ1-1; unclear D gene. The germline V and J ends were trimmed by 1 base and 2 bases, with 8 bases remaining between them. The CDR3 length is 14 residues. Germline V CDR1 and CDR2: LNHDA, SQIVND (reference sequence). The CDR3 here is CASSIGAENTEAFF. Here the CDR3 DNA reads TGTGCCAGTAGTATAGGGGCAGAAAACACTGAAGCTTTCTTT.

This clone has just one count. V and J are TRBV2 and TRBJ1-2; a possible D gene is TRBD1 (6 bases). The CDR3 is 15 amino acids. Deletions cut 1 base from V and 4 bases from J, with 13 bases between. Germline V gene data show CDR1 as SNHLY and CDR2 as FYNNEI. The CDR3 DNA sequence: TGTGCCAGCAGTGAAGTGGACAGACCTGGCTATGGCTACACCTTC. The encoded protein is CASSEVDRPGYGYTF.

This clone was detected once. This chain uses TRBV7-9 with TRBJ2-5, with 7 bases lining up with TRBD2. The CDR3 length is 14 residues. The germline V gene encodes CDR1 SEHNR and CDR2 FQNEAQ (reference sequence). The ends lost 5 bases at V and 1 base at J; junction bases unmatched: 4. CDR3 loop: CASSLSGAQETQYF. The CDR3 DNA reads as TGTGCCAGCAGCCTGAGCGGGGCCCAAGAGACCCAGTACTTC.

The chain uses TRBV10-3 and TRBJ2-7, with TRBD1 matching 8 bases. Per germline, CDR1 ENHRY and CDR2 SYGVKD. The V and J ends lost 2 bases and 1 base, in that order; junction bases with no gene match: 4. This CDR3 spans 15 amino acids. The CDR3 spells CAISEKGTGSYEQYF. The CDR3 DNA sequence: TGTGCCATCAGTGAGAAAGGGACAGGTTCCTACGAGCAGTACTTC.

This rearrangement joins TRBV4-2 to TRBJ2-5, with unresolved D. V was pared by 4 bases and J by 5 bases, with 14 bases between. Germline lookup yields CDR1 LGHNA and CDR2 YNFKEQ. The CDR3 spans 14 residues. CDR3 in DNA: TGTGCCAGCAGCCCCTCAAGAGCCGGGGAGACCCAGTACTTC. This sequence encodes CASSPSRAGETQYF.

The rearrangement uses TRBV19 and TRBJ2-2, with 11 positions matching TRBD2. The CDR3 totals 17 residues. Germline CDR1 and CDR2: LNHDA and SQIVND (reference sequence). Germline trimming cut 6 bases from V and 0 bases from J; bases unmatched to any gene: 6. CDR3: CASRDGLAGTNTGELFF. The CDR3 nucleotides are TGTGCCAGTAGAGACGGACTAGCGGGTACGAACACCGGGGAGCTGTTTTTT.

The chain uses TRBV6-2 or TRBV6-3 and TRBJ2-1; 10 nucleotides line up with TRBD1. V shed 5 bases and J 8 bases; nucleotides not matched to a gene: 6. The CDR3 has 14 residues. The germline V gene encodes CDR1 MNHEY and CDR2 SVGEGT. The CDR3 spells CASSTEDRGDEQFF. As DNA, the CDR3 is TGTGCCAGCAGTACTGAGGACAGGGGGGATGAGCAGTTCTTC.

This chain links TRBV20-1 with TRBJ2-7; the D gene is possibly TRBD1 (5 bases). Germline V gene data show CDR1 as DFQATT and CDR2 as SNEGSKA (reference sequence). V lost 0 bases to trimming and J lost 10 bases, with 10 bases between them. The CDR3 loop spans 11 amino acids. In DNA form, the CDR3 reads TGCAGTGCTAGAGATCTCAGGGTACAGTACTTC. Translating it yields CSARDLRVQYF.

This chain connects TRBV11-3 to TRBJ2-5; 7 nucleotides align to TRBD1. Losses at the gene ends were 5 bases for V and 5 bases for J; bases not matched to a gene: 8. Germline loops: CDR1 SGHNT, CDR2 YENEEA. There are 14 residues in the CDR3. CDR3 amino acids: CASSPTGPRETQYF. The CDR3 coding sequence is TGTGCCAGCAGCCCGACAGGGCCCAGGGAGACCCAGTACTTC. Drawing the rest from reference TRBV11-3 and TRBJ2-5, the complete variable domain is EAGVVQSPRYKIIEKKQPVAFWCNPISGHNTLYWYLQNLGQGPELLIRYENEEAVDDSQLPKDRFSAERLKGVDSTLKIQPAELGDSAVYLCASSPTGPRETQYFGPGTRLLVL.